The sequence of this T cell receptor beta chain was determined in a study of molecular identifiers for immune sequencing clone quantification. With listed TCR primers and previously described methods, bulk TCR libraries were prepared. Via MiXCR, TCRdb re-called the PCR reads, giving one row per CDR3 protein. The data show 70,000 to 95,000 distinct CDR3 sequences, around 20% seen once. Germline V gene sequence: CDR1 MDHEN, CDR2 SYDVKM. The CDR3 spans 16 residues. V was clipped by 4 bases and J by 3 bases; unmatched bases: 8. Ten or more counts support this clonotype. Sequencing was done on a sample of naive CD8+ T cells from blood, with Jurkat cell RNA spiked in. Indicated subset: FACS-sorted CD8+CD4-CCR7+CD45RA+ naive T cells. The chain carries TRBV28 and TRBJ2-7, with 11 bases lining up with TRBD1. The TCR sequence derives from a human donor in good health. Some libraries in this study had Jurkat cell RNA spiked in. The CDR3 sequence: CASSSLSGTGGYEQYF. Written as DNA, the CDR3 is TGTGCCAGCAGTTCCCTATCCGGGACAGGGGGCTACGAGCAGTACTTC.